Shown below are 5 T cell receptor beta chains from a single sample sequenced in a study of cytomegalovirus exposure and HLA in healthy donors. The PCR was carried out with 60 Vbeta primers and 13 Jbeta primers. Assay: immunoSEQ multiplex PCR; the TCRdb copy retains only in-frame clones and omits some. The data show roughly 150,000 clones, 76% seen once. Sequencing was done on a sample of PBMCs. The receptors originated from a male donor in good health and CMV-seronegative.

This clone was counted only a few times. This chain uses TRBV5-1 with TRBJ1-6, with D unresolved. The CDR3 is 14 amino acids. The V gene's germline CDR1 is SGHRS and CDR2 YFSETQ. V lost 4 bases, J lost 7 bases, and 12 bases lay in between. For the CDR3, the DNA is TGCGCCAGCAGCCTCGGGGAGCTGAATTCACCCCTCCACTTT. Translated, it gives CASSLGELNSPLHF.

V and J are TRBV19 and TRBJ1-5; 7 bases are shared with TRBD1. The trim removed 9 bases at V and 3 bases at J, leaving 8 bases unmatched. This CDR3 is built from 14 residues. Germline CDR1 and CDR2: LNHDA and SQIVND (reference sequence). The CDR3 reads CASTPGQSNQPQHF. In DNA form, the CDR3 reads TGTGCCAGCACCCCGGGACAGTCCAATCAGCCCCAGCATTTT.

The chain carries TRBV7-2 and TRBJ2-2, with D perhaps TRBD2 (6 bases). Trimming took off 4 bases at V and 1 base at J, with 16 bases between the two ends. Germline V gene lookup returns CDR1 SGHTA and CDR2 FQGNSA. The CDR3 is 17 residues long. The CDR3 DNA reads TGTGCCAGCAGCTCCCTCGCGGGATCCATGAACACCGGGGAGCTGTTTTTT. This encodes CASSSLAGSMNTGELFF. Complete variable domain (other parts from reference TRBV7-2 and TRBJ2-2): GAGVSQSPSNKVTEKGKDVELRCDPISGHTALYWYRQSLGQGLEFLIYFQGNSAPDKSGLPSDRFSAERTGGSVSTLTIQRTQQEDSAVYLCASSSLAGSMNTGELFFGEGSRLTVL.

The chain recombines TRBV2 with TRBJ2-1, with 10 bases that match TRBD1. This CDR3 has 16 residues. The V segment lost 5 bases and the J segment 4 bases; nucleotides outside the gene matches: 8. Germline V gene sequence: CDR1 SNHLY, CDR2 FYNNEI. This chain's CDR3 is CASSPSGTGVYNEQFF. The CDR3 DNA is TGTGCCAGCAGTCCCAGCGGGACAGGGGTTTACAATGAGCAGTTCTTC.

The chain joins TRBV6-1 to TRBJ2-7, with 10 bases matching TRBD2. CDR1 is MNHNS, CDR2 SASEGT, per germline. The CDR3 consists of 14 residues. J gave up 12 bases and V 4 bases, and 12 bases lay outside the gene matches. CDR3 sequence: CASSVKGLAARGYF. The CDR3 DNA reads TGTGCCAGCAGTGTGAAAGGACTAGCGGCCCGCGGGTACTTC.